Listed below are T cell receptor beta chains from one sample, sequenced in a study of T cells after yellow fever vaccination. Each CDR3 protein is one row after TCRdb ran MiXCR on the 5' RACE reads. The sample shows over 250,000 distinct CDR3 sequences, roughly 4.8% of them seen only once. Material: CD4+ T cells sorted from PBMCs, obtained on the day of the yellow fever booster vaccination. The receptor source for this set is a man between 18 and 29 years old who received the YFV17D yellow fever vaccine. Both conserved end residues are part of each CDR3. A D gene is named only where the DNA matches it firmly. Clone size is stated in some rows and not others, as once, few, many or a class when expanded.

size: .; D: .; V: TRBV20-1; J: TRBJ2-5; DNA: TGCAGTGCTAGGGCCCGAGAGACCCAGTACTTC; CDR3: CSARARETQYF
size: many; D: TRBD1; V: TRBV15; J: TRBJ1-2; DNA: TGTGCCACCAGCAACCGAGAGTTGACAGGGGTTGGCTACACCTTC; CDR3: CATSNRELTGVGYTF
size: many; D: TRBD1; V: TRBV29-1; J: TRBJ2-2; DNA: TGCAGCGTTGTCGGACAGGGGTTCACCGGGGAGCTGTTTTTT; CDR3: CSVVGQGFTGELFF
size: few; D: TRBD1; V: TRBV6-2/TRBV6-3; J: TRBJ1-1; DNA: TGTGCCAGTTGGGACAGGATTATGAACACTGAAGCTTTCTTT; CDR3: CASWDRIMNTEAFF
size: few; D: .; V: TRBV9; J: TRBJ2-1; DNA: TGTGCCAGCAGCGTAGTATGGAACAATGAGCAGTTCTTC; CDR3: CASSVVWNNEQFF
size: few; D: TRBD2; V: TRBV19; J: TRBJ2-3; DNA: TGTGCCAGTAGTATAACCCCGGGGGGGCTAACAGATACGCAGTATTTT; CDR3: CASSITPGGLTDTQYF
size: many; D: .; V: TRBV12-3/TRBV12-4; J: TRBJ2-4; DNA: TGTGCCAGCAGCTCAAGGAATGGCAACATTCAGTACTTC; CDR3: CASSSRNGNIQYF
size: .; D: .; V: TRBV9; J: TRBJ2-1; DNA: TGTGCCAGCCAACGGGGGTTTTACAATGAGCAGTTCTTC; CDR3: CASQRGFYNEQFF
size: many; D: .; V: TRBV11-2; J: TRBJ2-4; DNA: TGTGCCAGCAGCTCACTAGCCAAAAACATTCAGTACTTC; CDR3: CASSSLAKNIQYF
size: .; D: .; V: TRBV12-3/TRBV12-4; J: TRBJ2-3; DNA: TGTGCCAGCAGTTTCTACAGGAGATCTAGCACAGATACGCAGTATTTT; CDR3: CASSFYRRSSTDTQYF
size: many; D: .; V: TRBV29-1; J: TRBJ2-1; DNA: TGCAGCGTTGATCCCGGGACGGGAAGCTCCTACAATGAGCAGTTCTTC; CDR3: CSVDPGTGSSYNEQFF
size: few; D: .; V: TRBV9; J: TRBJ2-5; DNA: TGTGCCAGCAGCGTAGGGTGGGGGAGAGCTCAAGAGACCCAGTACTTC; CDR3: CASSVGWGRAQETQYF
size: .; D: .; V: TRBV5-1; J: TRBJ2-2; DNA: TGCGCCAGCAGCCCGGGGTCGGGCAACACCGGGGAGCTGTTTTTT; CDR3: CASSPGSGNTGELFF
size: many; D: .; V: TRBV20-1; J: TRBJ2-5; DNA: TGCAGTGCTCCCGGCCGCACACAAGAGACCCAGTACTTC; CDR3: CSAPGRTQETQYF
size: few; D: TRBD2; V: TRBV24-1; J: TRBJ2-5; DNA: TGTGCCACCAGTGATTCTCCGGGACTATGGTACTTC; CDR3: CATSDSPGLWYF
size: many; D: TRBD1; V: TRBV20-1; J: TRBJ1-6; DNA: TGCAGTGCTAGGGGGGACAGAGTTAGCTATAATTCACCCCTCCACTTT; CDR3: CSARGDRVSYNSPLHF
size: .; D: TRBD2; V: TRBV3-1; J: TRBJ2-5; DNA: TGTGCCAGCAGCCGGGCGGGGGGCGCAGAGACCCAGTACTTC; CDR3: CASSRAGGAETQYF